What follows are 10 T cell receptor beta chains derived from one specimen sequenced in a study of shared T cell receptors in the human thymus. Here immunoSEQ multiplex PCR was the method, and the copy in TCRdb shows in-frame clones only, minus some. The sample lists hundreds of thousands of clones; approximately 87% were seen once. In addition, the sample was reused for a study of human thymus T cells.

Source material: thymocytes. The origin of the receptors is a boy under two years old with a congenital heart defect.

The sample holds a few counts of this clone. This rearrangement joins TRBV12-5 to TRBJ1-2; 7 bases map to TRBD1. With 3 bases clipped from V and 3 bases from J, the junction kept 16 bases outside the gene matches. The CDR3 extends over 18 amino acids. Germline values: CDR1 LGHNT, CDR2 FRNRAP. For the CDR3, the DNA is TGTGCTAGTGGTTTCACCTCCGGGACAGAGCGTTGGGACTATGGCTACACCTTC. Its protein is CASGFTSGTERWDYGYTF.

The sample holds a few counts of this clone. V is TRBV2 and J is TRBJ2-3, with 7 bases fitting TRBD2. The V and J ends lost 6 bases and 5 bases, in that order; junction bases with no gene match: 11. Germline lookup yields CDR1 SNHLY and CDR2 FYNNEI. The CDR3 totals 15 residues. The CDR3 protein is CASSSSGGVIDTQYF. DNA of the CDR3: TGTGCCAGCAGCTCCTCGGGAGGTGTAATAGATACGCAGTATTTT.

DNA for the CDR3: TGTGCCACCAGCCCCCGGGTAGCTGGAAACACCATATATTTT. Its protein product is CATSPRVAGNTIYF. V usage is TRBV15 and J usage is TRBJ1-3; no definite D call. V lost 5 bases and J 2 bases, leaving 10 bases between the germline ends. Germline V gene lookup returns CDR1 LNHNV and CDR2 YYDKDF (reference sequence). CDR3 length: 14 residues.

CDR3 nucleotides: TGTGCCAGCAGTGATACAGGGACAGAAAATAACTATGGCTACACCTTC. Translation gives CASSDTGTENNYGYTF. This chain links TRBV2 with TRBJ1-2, with TRBD1 identical over 7 bases. Per germline, CDR1 SNHLY and CDR2 FYNNEI. CDR3 length: 16 residues. The V gene end was trimmed by 3 bases and the J gene end by 1 base; junction bases not matched to a gene: 8.

This chain uses TRBV6-5 with TRBJ2-7; 7 bases align to TRBD1. Looked up from germline, CDR1 is MNHEY and CDR2 is SVGAGI. The CDR3 contains 14 residues. V gave up 5 bases and J gave up 3 bases; unmatched junction bases: 7. The CDR3 DNA follows: TGTGCCAGCAGTCGGATCGACAGGGACTACGAGCAGTACTTC. Translated, it gives CASSRIDRDYEQYF.

The V and J genes are TRBV30 and TRBJ1-1, with D possibly being TRBD1 (6 bases). The V end lost 0 bases, the J end lost 1 base, and 12 bases lay between the germline ends. In germline, CDR1 is GTSNPN, CDR2 SVGIG (reference sequence). The CDR3 sequence is 15 residues long. CDR3 in DNA: TGTGCCTGGAGTGTACGAGGACAGAGGAACACTGAAGCTTTCTTT. This codes for CAWSVRGQRNTEAFF.

The chain is built from TRBV12-5 and TRBJ2-7; 7 bases line up with TRBD1. The CDR3 extends over 18 amino acids. J gave up 2 bases and V 1 base, and 14 bases lay outside the gene matches. Looked up from germline, CDR1 is LGHNT and CDR2 is FRNRAP. In nucleotides, the CDR3 is TGTGCTAGTGGTTTGGAGTTGGCAGGGGGAGCTTTGACCTACGAGCAGTACTTC. It yields the protein CASGLELAGGALTYEQYF.

This clone was found once. The chain combines TRBV19 with TRBJ2-7, with D possibly matching TRBD1 (6 bases). CDR1 is LNHDA, CDR2 SQIVND, per germline (reference sequence). V gave up 5 bases and J gave up 5 bases, with 19 bases separating them. The CDR3 loop spans 15 amino acids. The CDR3 nucleotides read TGTGCCAGTAGTGCGAGGTGGGGCAGGGGCGACGAGCAGTACTTC. Residues: CASSARWGRGDEQYF.

The V gene is TRBV4-1, the J gene TRBJ1-1; 8 positions agree with TRBD1. Trimming took 3 bases from V and 5 from J; bases not matched to a gene: 5. CDR1 and CDR2 (germline): MGHRA, YSYEKL. This CDR3 spans 14 amino acids. The CDR3 DNA is TGCGCCAGCAGCCATCCCGACAGGGGAACTGAAGCTTTCTTT. Its protein is CASSHPDRGTEAFF.

The chain uses TRBV4-3 and TRBJ2-5; 7 nucleotides agree with TRBD1. CDR3 size: 15 residues. Germline V gene sequence: CDR1 LGHNA, CDR2 YSLEER. J lost 3 bases, V lost 4 bases, and 8 bases had no gene match. CDR3 in DNA: TGCGCCAGCAGCCGGAACGATACAGGGGAAGAGACCCAGTACTTC. Translation: CASSRNDTGEETQYF.